This TCR beta chain stems from a study of cytomegalovirus exposure and HLA in healthy donors. Study-wide findings and caveats: The study flagged fewer than 200 TCR beta chains as cytomegalovirus-associated.

Assay: immunoSEQ multiplex PCR; the TCRdb copy retains only in-frame clones and omits some. The profile shows 98,000 or so clones, about 94% of them singletons. Comment on this clone: The antigen is not known.

The clonotype originates from a young woman in good health and CMV-seronegative. The specimen was PBMCs.

The CDR3 here is CASTESGGSGTQYF. The CDR3 DNA is TGTGCCAGCACCGAAAGTGGGGGGTCGGGGACCCAGTACTTC. The J gene is TRBJ2-5, the V gene TRBV6-1; a weak D match, TRBD2 (6 bases). Trimming removed 7 bases at V and 7 bases at J, with 19 bases between. The germline gives CDR1 MNHNS, CDR2 SASEGT. The CDR3 spans 14 residues.